Listed below are T cell receptor beta chains from one sample, sequenced in a study of cytomegalovirus exposure and HLA in healthy donors. Method: immunoSEQ multiplex PCR; TCRdb's copy keeps in-frame clones and lacks some. The repertoire holds more than 150,000 clones, around four fifths seen once, with 2% to 3% in the top ten. Sequenced sample: PBMCs. Receptor source: a woman between 50 and 59 years old in good health and CMV-seropositive. The CDR3 runs from the conserved cysteine through the conserved F or W. D genes are given only for firm matches. Only some rows state a clone size, as once, few, many or a class for expanded clones.

CASSLGPYSNQPQHF	TGTGCCAGCAGCTTAGGTCCTTATAGCAATCAGCCCCAGCATTTT	.	.	TRBV7-2	TRBJ1-5
CASSNGQGSYGYTF	TGTGCCAGCAGCAACGGACAGGGGAGCTATGGCTACACCTTC	TRBD1	.	TRBV6-4	TRBJ1-2
CASRYDYSNQPQHF	TGTGCCAGCAGATATGATTATAGCAATCAGCCCCAGCACTTT	.	.	TRBV6-6	TRBJ1-5
CASSPSAGAYNYGYTF	TGTGCCAGCAGCCCCTCGGCAGGGGCTTATAACTATGGCTACACCTTC	.	.	TRBV5-5	TRBJ1-2
CASSIEGTGGIQETQYF	TGTGCCAGTAGTATTGAGGGGACAGGGGGCATACAAGAGACCCAGTACTTC	TRBD1	once	TRBV19	TRBJ2-5
CASSPQGATGYTF	TGTGCCAGCTCCCCACAGGGGGCGACTGGCTACACCTTC	TRBD1	.	TRBV18	TRBJ1-2
CASTQFLNTEAFF	TGTGCCAGCACCCAATTCCTAAACACTGAAGCTTTCTTT	.	.	TRBV6-5	TRBJ1-1
CASSQATSGNTGELFF	TGTGCCAGCAGCCAGGCGACTAGCGGGAACACCGGGGAGCTGTTTTTT	TRBD2	.	TRBV4-2	TRBJ2-2
CASSLHGTDSGNTIYF	TGTGCCAGCAGCTTACACGGGACAGACTCTGGAAACACCATATATTTT	TRBD1	.	TRBV7-2	TRBJ1-3
CASSLEGATTDTQYF	TGCGCCAGCAGCTTGGAAGGGGCCACGACAGATACGCAGTATTTT	.	.	TRBV5-1	TRBJ2-3
CASSPEDRVLLYEQYF	TGCGCCAGCAGCCCCGAGGACAGGGTCCTTCTCTACGAGCAGTACTTC	TRBD1	.	TRBV4-1	TRBJ2-7
CASSTRLGGTGELFF	TGTGCCAGCAGCACACGATTGGGGGGCACCGGGGAGCTGTTTTTT	.	.	TRBV7-2	TRBJ2-2
CASELGGATQTQYF	TGTGCCAGTGAACTCGGGGGGGCCACACAGACCCAGTACTTC	TRBD2	.	TRBV7-2	TRBJ2-5
CASSEDLGPTGELFF	TGTGCCAGCAGCGAGGACTTAGGTCCCACCGGGGAGCTGTTTTTT	.	.	TRBV5-4	TRBJ2-2
CASSRTGSSYEQYF	TGTGCCAGCAGTAGGACGGGGAGCTCCTACGAGCAGTACTTC	.	.	TRBV6-6	TRBJ2-7
CASRPGTVSGNTIYF	TGTGCCAGCAGACCTGGGACAGTCTCTGGAAACACCATATATTTT	TRBD1	.	TRBV6-5	TRBJ1-3
CASCVTGPGENTEAFF	TGTGCCAGCTGCGTAACCGGGCCAGGGGAGAACACTGAAGCTTTCTTT	.	few	TRBV18	TRBJ1-1
CASSPTAHRGANTGELFF	TGTGCCAGCAGTCCGACGGCCCACCGGGGGGCAAACACCGGGGAGCTGTTTTTT	.	.	TRBV27	TRBJ2-2
CASSTGEQQPQHF	TGTGCCAGCAGCACAGGGGAGCAGCAGCCCCAGCATTTT	TRBD1	.	TRBV7-4	TRBJ1-5
CASSLEGSGYEQYF	TGTGCCAGCAGCTTGGAGGGGTCTGGCTACGAGCAGTACTTC	.	.	TRBV5-6	TRBJ2-7
CASSLMTRAAFEAFF	TGTGCCAGCAGCTTGATGACCAGGGCCGCATTTGAAGCTTTCTTT	.	.	TRBV5-6	TRBJ1-1
CASSFSVTEAFF	TGTGCCAGCAGTTTTTCGGTCACTGAAGCTTTCTTT	.	.	TRBV28	TRBJ1-1
CASSTGTSNTGELFF	TGTGCCAGCAGTACAGGGACTAGCAACACCGGGGAGCTGTTTTTT	TRBD2	.	TRBV6-6	TRBJ2-2
CASSQELADSYEQYF	TGTGCCAGCAGCCAAGAACTAGCGGACTCCTACGAGCAGTACTTC	TRBD2	.	TRBV4-2	TRBJ2-7
CASSYRDRGRHEQYF	TGTGCCAGCAGTTACAGGGACAGGGGGAGGCACGAGCAGTACTTC	TRBD1	few	TRBV6-5	TRBJ2-7
CASTSRQTSGGFADTQYF	TGTGCCAGCACGTCCCGGCAGACTAGCGGGGGGTTCGCAGATACGCAGTATTTT	TRBD2	.	TRBV2	TRBJ2-3
CASSPGGASGAYEQYF	TGTGCCAGCAGCCCCGGCGGGGCTAGCGGGGCCTACGAGCAGTACTTC	TRBD2	.	TRBV7-3	TRBJ2-7
CSSSRQSGTGQPNTEAFF	TGTTCCAGCAGTCGACAATCCGGGACAGGCCAACCGAACACTGAAGCTTTCTTT	TRBD1	.	TRBV7-9	TRBJ1-1
CASSRTGHTYEQYF	TGCGCCAGCAGCCGGACAGGGCACACCTACGAGCAGTACTTC	TRBD1	.	TRBV5-1	TRBJ2-7
CASSQRGPYEQYF	TGTGCCAGCAGCCAAAGAGGCCCCTACGAGCAGTACTTC	.	.	TRBV4-2	TRBJ2-7
CASRNDRGEKLFF	TGTGCCAGCAGGAATGACCGGGGGGAAAAACTGTTTTTT	.	few	TRBV4-2	TRBJ1-4
CASSPMQETQYF	TGTGCCAGCAGCCCTATGCAAGAGACCCAGTACTTC	.	.	TRBV5-5	TRBJ2-5
CASSEHSGSTEAFF	TGTGCCAGCAGTGAACATTCAGGTAGCACTGAAGCTTTCTTT	.	once	TRBV6-5	TRBJ1-1
CASSWPRDRDQPQHF	TGTGCCAGCAGTTGGCCCCGGGACAGGGATCAGCCCCAGCATTTT	TRBD1	.	TRBV6-5	TRBJ1-5
CASSLGERTRSYNEQFF	TGTGCCAGCAGCTTGGGGGAGAGGACCCGTTCCTACAATGAGCAGTTCTTC	.	.	TRBV5-4	TRBJ2-1
CASSPGAGGLYEQFF	TGTGCCAGCAGCCCCGGGGCGGGGGGCCTTTATGAGCAGTTCTTC	TRBD2	.	TRBV6-1	TRBJ2-1
CASSYRGSNEKLFF	TGTGCCAGCAGTTACAGGGGCTCTAATGAAAAACTGTTTTTT	.	.	TRBV6-5	TRBJ1-4
CASSLGGGAFQGEQFF	TGTGCCAGCAGCTTAGGCGGGGGGGCCTTTCAAGGTGAGCAGTTCTTC	TRBD2	once	TRBV7-3	TRBJ2-1
CASRLDRAGANVLTF	TGCGCCAGCAGGCTCGACAGGGCTGGGGCCAACGTCCTGACTTTC	TRBD1	.	TRBV10-2	TRBJ2-6